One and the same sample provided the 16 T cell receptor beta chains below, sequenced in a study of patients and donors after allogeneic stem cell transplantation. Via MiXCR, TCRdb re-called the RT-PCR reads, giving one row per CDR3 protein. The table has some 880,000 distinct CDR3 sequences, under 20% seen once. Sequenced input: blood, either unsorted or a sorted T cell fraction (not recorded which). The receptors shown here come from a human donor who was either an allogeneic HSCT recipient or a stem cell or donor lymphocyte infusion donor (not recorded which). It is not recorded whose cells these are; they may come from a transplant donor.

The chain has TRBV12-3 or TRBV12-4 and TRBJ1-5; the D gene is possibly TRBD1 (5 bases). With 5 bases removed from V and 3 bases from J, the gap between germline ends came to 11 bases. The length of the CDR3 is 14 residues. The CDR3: CASSTTAINQPQHF. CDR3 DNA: TGTGCCAGCAGTACGACAGCTATCAATCAGCCCCAGCATTTT.

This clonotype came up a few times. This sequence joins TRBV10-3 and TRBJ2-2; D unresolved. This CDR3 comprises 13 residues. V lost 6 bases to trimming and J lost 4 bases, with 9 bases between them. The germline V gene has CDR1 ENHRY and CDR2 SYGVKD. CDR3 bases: TGTGCCATCAGAGGGTCTAGCACCGGGGAGCTGTTTTTT. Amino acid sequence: CAIRGSSTGELFF.

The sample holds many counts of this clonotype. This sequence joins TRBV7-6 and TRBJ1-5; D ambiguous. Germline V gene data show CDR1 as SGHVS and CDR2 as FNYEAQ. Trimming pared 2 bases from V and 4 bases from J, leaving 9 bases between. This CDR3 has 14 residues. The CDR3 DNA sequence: TGTGCCAGCAGCTTAAAAGGGAGAAATCAGCCCCAGCATTTT. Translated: CASSLKGRNQPQHF.

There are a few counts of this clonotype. In DNA form, the CDR3 reads TGTGCCAGCAGATACCTAGACAGGGGCAATGGCTACACCTTC. This translates into CASRYLDRGNGYTF. The rearrangement links TRBV27 to TRBJ1-2; 8 nucleotides match TRBD1. Germline V lookup: CDR1 MNHEY, CDR2 SMNVEV (reference sequence). The J segment lost 6 bases and the V segment lost 6 bases, leaving 9 bases of the junction unmatched. CDR3 length equals 14 residues.

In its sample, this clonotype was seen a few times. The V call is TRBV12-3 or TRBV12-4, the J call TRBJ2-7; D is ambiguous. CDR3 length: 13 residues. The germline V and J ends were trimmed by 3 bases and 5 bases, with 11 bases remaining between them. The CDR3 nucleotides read TGTGCCAGCAGTTTCAGTAATGGGGACGAGCAGTACTTC. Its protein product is CASSFSNGDEQYF.

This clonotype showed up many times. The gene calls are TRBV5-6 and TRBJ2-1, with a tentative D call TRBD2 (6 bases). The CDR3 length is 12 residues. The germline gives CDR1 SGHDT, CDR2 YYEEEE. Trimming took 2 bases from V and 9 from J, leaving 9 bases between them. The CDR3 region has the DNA TGTGCCAGCAGCTTAACGCGGGGTGAGCAGTTCTTC. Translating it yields CASSLTRGEQFF.

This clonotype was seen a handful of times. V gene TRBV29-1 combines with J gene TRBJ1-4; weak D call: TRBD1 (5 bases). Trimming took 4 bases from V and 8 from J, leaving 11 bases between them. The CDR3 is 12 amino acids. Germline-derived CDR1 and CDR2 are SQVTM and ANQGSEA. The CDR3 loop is CSVARGGEKLFF. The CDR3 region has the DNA TGCAGCGTTGCAAGGGGAGGCGAAAAACTGTTTTTT.

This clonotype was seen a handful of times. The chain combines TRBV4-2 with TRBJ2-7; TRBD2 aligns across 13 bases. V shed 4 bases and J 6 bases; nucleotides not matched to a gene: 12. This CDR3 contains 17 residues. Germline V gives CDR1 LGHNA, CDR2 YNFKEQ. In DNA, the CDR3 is TGTGCCAGCAGCCGAGAGGGACTAGCGGGGACCCCGGGCGAGCAGTACTTC. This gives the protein CASSREGLAGTPGEQYF.

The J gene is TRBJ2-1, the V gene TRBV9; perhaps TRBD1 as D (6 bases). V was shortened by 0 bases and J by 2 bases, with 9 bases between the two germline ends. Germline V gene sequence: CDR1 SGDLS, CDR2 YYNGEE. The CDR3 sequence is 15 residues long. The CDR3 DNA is TGTGCCAGCAGCGTAGAAGGGGGTACCTACAATGAGCAGTTCTTC. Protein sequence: CASSVEGGTYNEQFF.

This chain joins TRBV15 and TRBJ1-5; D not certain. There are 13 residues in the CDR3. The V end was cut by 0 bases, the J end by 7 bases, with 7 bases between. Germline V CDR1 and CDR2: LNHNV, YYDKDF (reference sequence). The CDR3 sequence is CATSRDHAQPQHF. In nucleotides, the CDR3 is TGTGCCACCAGCAGAGATCACGCCCAGCCCCAGCATTTT.

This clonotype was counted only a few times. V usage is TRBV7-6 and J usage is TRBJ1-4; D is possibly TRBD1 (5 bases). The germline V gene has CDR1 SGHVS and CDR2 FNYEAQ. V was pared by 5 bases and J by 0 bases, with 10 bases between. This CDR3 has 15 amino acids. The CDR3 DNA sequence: TGTGCCAGCAGCCCTAGACAGTCAACTAATGAAAAACTGTTTTTT. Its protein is CASSPRQSTNEKLFF.

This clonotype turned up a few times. CDR3 nucleotide sequence: TGTGCCACCAGCAGGGGTCGACACCGGACAATGGATGGGCAGTTCTTC. As protein: CATSRGRHRTMDGQFF. The J gene is TRBJ2-1, the V gene TRBV15; a possible D gene is TRBD1 (5 bases). The germline gives CDR1 LNHNV, CDR2 YYDKDF (reference sequence). The CDR3 runs 16 residues. Trimming stripped 3 bases from V and 12 bases from J, with 24 bases between.

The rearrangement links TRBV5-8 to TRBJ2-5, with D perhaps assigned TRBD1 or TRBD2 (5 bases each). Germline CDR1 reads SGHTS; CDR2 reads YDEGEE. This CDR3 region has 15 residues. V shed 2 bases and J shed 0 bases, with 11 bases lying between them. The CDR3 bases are TGTGCCAGCAGCTTCTCCGGGGCGTACCAAGAGACCCAGTACTTC. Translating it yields CASSFSGAYQETQYF. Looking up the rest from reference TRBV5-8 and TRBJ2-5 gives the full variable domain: EAGVTQSPTHLIKTRGQQATLRCSPISGHTSVYWYQQALGLGLQFLLWYDEGEERNRGNFPPRFSGRQFPNYSSELNVNALELEDSALYLCASSFSGAYQETQYFGPGTRLLVL.

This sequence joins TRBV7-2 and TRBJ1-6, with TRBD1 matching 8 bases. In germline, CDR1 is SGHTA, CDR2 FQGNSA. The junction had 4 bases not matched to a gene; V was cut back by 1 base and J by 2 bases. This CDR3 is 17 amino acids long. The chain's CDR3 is CASSLVRGLAYNSPLHF. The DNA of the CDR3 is TGTGCCAGCAGCTTAGTCAGGGGGCTGGCCTATAATTCACCCCTCCACTTT. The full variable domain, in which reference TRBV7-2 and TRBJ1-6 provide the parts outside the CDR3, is GAGVSQSPSNKVTEKGKDVELRCDPISGHTALYWYRQSLGQGLEFLIYFQGNSAPDKSGLPSDRFSAERTGGSVSTLTIQRTQQEDSAVYLCASSLVRGLAYNSPLHFGNGTRLTVT.

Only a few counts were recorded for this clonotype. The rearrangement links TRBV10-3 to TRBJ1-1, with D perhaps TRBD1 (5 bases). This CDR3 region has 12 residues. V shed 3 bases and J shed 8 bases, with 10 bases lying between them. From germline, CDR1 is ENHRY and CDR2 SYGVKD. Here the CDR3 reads CAISDIGAEAFF. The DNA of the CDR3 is TGTGCCATCAGTGATATAGGGGCGGAAGCTTTCTTT.

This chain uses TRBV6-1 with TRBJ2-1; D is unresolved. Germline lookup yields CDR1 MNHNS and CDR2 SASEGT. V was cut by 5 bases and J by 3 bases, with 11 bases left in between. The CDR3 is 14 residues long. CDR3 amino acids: CASSPRNSYNEQFF. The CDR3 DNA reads TGTGCCAGCAGTCCACGGAACAGCTACAATGAGCAGTTCTTC.